The 9 T cell receptor beta chains reported below all come from one sample, sequenced in a study of identical twins. A single record per CDR3 protein comes from TCRdb applying MiXCR to the 5' RACE reads. The table has fewer than 350,000 distinct CDR3 sequences, about 8.9% seen once; the top ten hold 2.1%. The data also belong to a second study, concerning yellow fever vaccine responses in identical twins.

The sequencing input was memory (CD45RO+) T cells sorted from blood. Receptors were obtained from a woman younger than 30 in good health.

At least ten counts were recorded for this clonotype. The chain uses TRBV12-3 or TRBV12-4 and TRBJ2-5, with 8 bases fitting TRBD2. CDR3 length: 15 residues. Trimming removed 7 bases from V and 4 bases from J; junction bases left unmatched: 11. CDR3 in DNA: TGTGCCAGCATGATAAGCGGGAGTCAAGGAGAGACCCAGTACTTC. Residues: CASMISGSQGETQYF.

The chain couples TRBV6-1 to TRBJ2-1; no reliable D call. This CDR3 spans 14 amino acids. Germline V gene lookup returns CDR1 MNHNS and CDR2 SASEGT. V lost 1 base, J lost 4 bases, and 8 bases lay in between. Written as DNA, the CDR3 is TGTGCCAGCAGTGAAGTTCCCCAGTACAATGAGCAGTTCTTC. This codes for CASSEVPQYNEQFF.

On this clonotype: One junction end disagrees with the germline gene, perhaps due to a read error. The chain couples TRBV10-1 to TRBJ2-7, with a weak D call TRBD1 (5 bases). The CDR3 contains 15 residues. CDR1 and CDR2 (germline): WNHNN, SYGVQD (reference sequence). The CDR3 DNA reads as TGCGCCAGCCGTGATTCAGTCAGGGTCTCCTACGAGCAGTACTTC. Translating gives CASRDSVRVSYEQYF.

This clonotype was observed at least ten times. The chain is built from TRBV28 and TRBJ1-2, with 7 bases matching TRBD1. Germline CDR1 reads MDHEN; CDR2 reads SYDVKM. The CDR3 runs to 14 residues. The V and J ends lost 5 bases and 5 bases, in that order; junction bases with no gene match: 8. CDR3 DNA sequence: TGTGCCAGCAGTCAGGGACAGAAGACGTATGGCTACACCTTC. Its translation is CASSQGQKTYGYTF.

This clonotype turned up a few times. The chain is built from TRBV29-1 and TRBJ2-7, with TRBD2 matching over 10 bases. This CDR3 contains 15 residues. The germline CDR1 and CDR2 sequences are SQVTM and ANQGSEA. J was trimmed by 1 base and V by 8 bases; bases with no gene match: 11. This CDR3 is CSISGVAGGSYEQYF. CDR3 nucleotide sequence: TGCAGCATCTCAGGGGTAGCGGGAGGATCCTACGAGCAGTACTTC.

The chain couples TRBV11-2 to TRBJ2-1, with 9 bases identical to TRBD1. The germline V gene has CDR1 SGHAT and CDR2 FQNNGV. The CDR3 is 15 residues long. Trimming removed 4 bases from V and 4 bases from J; junction bases left unmatched: 5. CDR3 sequence reads: CASSSGTGIYNEQFF. CDR3 bases: TGTGCCAGCAGCTCCGGGACAGGGATATACAATGAGCAGTTCTTC.

This clonotype was detected only a few times. The V call is TRBV4-2, the J call TRBJ2-5; D gene ambiguous. CDR1 and CDR2 from the germline V gene are LGHNA and YNFKEQ. This CDR3 region has 14 residues. The V end was cut by 1 base, the J end by 1 base, with 7 bases between. The CDR3 coding sequence is TGTGCCAGCAGCCAAGCCCAGAGCCAAGAGACCCAGTACTTC. Translated: CASSQAQSQETQYF.

The chain couples TRBV11-2 to TRBJ2-2, with D perhaps matching TRBD2 (5 bases). Germline V gene sequence: CDR1 SGHAT, CDR2 FQNNGV. V lost 5 bases and J lost 1, with 11 bases in between. There are 15 residues in the CDR3. The CDR3 reads CASSPSGQNTGELFF. The CDR3 bases are TGTGCCAGCAGCCCCAGCGGCCAGAACACCGGGGAGCTGTTTTTT. Complete variable domain (other parts from reference TRBV11-2 and TRBJ2-2): EAGVAQSPRYKIIEKRQSVAFWCNPISGHATLYWYQQILGQGPKLLIQFQNNGVVDDSQLPKDRFSAERLKGVDSTLKIQPAKLEDSAVYLCASSPSGQNTGELFFGEGSRLTVL.

V gene TRBV3-1 combines with J gene TRBJ2-1, with TRBD2 as a possible D gene (5 bases). In germline, CDR1 is LGHDT, CDR2 YNNKEL (reference sequence). The CDR3 sequence is 12 residues long. V was trimmed by 7 bases and J by 9 bases, leaving 13 bases between them. CDR3 region: CASMASLGEQFF. The CDR3 coding sequence is TGTGCCAGCATGGCTAGCCTTGGTGAGCAGTTCTTC.